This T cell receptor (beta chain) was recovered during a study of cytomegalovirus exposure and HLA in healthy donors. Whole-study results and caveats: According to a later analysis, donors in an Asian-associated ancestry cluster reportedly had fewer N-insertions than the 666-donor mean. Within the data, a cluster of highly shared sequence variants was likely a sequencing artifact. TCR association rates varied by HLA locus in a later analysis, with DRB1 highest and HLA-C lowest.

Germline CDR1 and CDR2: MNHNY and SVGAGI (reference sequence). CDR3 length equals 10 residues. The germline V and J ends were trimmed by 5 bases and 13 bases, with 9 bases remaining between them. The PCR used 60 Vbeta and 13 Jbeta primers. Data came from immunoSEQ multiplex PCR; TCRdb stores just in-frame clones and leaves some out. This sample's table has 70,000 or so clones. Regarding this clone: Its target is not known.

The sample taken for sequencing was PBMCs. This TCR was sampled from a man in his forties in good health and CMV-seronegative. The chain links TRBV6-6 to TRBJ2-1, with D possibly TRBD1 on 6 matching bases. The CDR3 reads CASSGQFQFF. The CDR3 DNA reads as TGTGCCAGCAGTGGACAGTTTCAGTTCTTC.